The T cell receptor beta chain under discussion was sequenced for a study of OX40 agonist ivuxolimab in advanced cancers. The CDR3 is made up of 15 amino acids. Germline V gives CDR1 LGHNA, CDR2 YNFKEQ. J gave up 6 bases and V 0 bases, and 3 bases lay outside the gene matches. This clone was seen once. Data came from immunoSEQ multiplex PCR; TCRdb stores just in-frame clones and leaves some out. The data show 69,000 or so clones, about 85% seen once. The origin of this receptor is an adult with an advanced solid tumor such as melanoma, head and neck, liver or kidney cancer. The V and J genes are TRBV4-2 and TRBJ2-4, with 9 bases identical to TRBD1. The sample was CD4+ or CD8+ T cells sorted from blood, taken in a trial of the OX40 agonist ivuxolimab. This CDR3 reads CASSQDRTGANIQYF. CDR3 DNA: TGTGCCAGCAGCCAAGACCGGACAGGGGCAAACATTCAGTACTTC.